Listed below are T cell receptor beta chains from one sample, sequenced in a study of T cell changes during pregnancy in multiple sclerosis. Here immunoSEQ multiplex PCR was the method, and the copy in TCRdb shows in-frame clones only, minus some. Among 60,000 to 90,000 clones listed, 90% to 95% were seen once. The sequenced sample was peripheral blood, obtained in the first trimester of pregnancy. The receptors derive from a female donor in good health, enrolled as a control in a pregnancy study. Each CDR3 is given without its conserved first and last residue.

j_gene	v_gene	CDR3aa
TRBJ2-5	TRBV6-5	ATRRDRVGTQY
TRBJ2-7	TRBV14	ASSPHEPPYEQY
TRBJ2-3	TRBV11-3	ASSAGQGLFRDTQY
TRBJ2-1	TRBV5-1	ASSLRVGGYNEQF
TRBJ2-1	TRBV29-1	SVEGVGRAESNEQF
TRBJ2-1	TRBV9	ASSAGAGNAYNEQF
TRBJ2-1	TRBV2	ASWRFSYNEQF
TRBJ2-1	TRBV18	ASSPGLAGGEQF
TRBJ2-3	TRBV29-1	SVADGSSTDTQY
TRBJ1-1	TRBV29-1	SVRQGASEAF
TRBJ2-7	TRBV4-1	ASSEAGENYEQY
TRBJ2-1	TRBV18	ASSPRGLAGGNEQF
TRBJ1-5	TRBV6-5	ASSITGESNQPQH
TRBJ1-2	TRBV6-5	ASSYVGGNFNYGYT
TRBJ2-1	TRBV18	ASSPNDRGTRF
TRBJ2-7	TRBV19	ASSQGVAQY
TRBJ2-4	TRBV30	AWRAGGSGNQY
TRBJ2-1	TRBV28	ASSPAWLAGVNEQF
TRBJ2-3	TRBV6-1	ASSLSTDTQY
TRBJ1-1	TRBV14	ASSRDGNTEAF
TRBJ1-1	TRBV5-1	ASSRGDREDAF
TRBJ2-7	TRBV6-6	ASSRLAGYEQY
TRBJ2-1	TRBV7-8	ASSFSAASYNEQF
TRBJ1-4	TRBV6-4	ASSDSLGGEGNEKLF
TRBJ1-5	TRBV6-6	ASSYGPVGQPQH
TRBJ2-7	TRBV7-6	ASSLAAAGGPGEQY
TRBJ2-6	TRBV2	ASSFSQGSGANVLT
TRBJ1-2	TRBV6-6	ASSGLDRGDYGYT
TRBJ1-1	TRBV1	TSSPPVTTEAF
TRBJ2-5	TRBV9	ASSASSGVRETQY
TRBJ1-1	TRBV7-6	ASSLGGLGTGNTEAF
TRBJ2-3	TRBV7-8	ASSLGGGAGRDTQY
TRBJ2-7	TRBV7-8	ASSLAAQAGVTYEQY
TRBJ2-2	TRBV21-1	ASSRQVGELF
TRBJ2-7	TRBV28	ASSYGQGLWEQY
TRBJ2-3	TRBV7-8	ASSPRDSLTDTQY
TRBJ1-3	TRBV9	ATTRNSGNTIY
TRBJ2-2	TRBV27	ASSWTRNTGELF
TRBJ1-2	TRBV5-4	ASSLGGQNYGYT
TRBJ2-3	TRBV28	ASSLATSSGRTDTQY
TRBJ2-6	TRBV25-1	ASSEGGGSGANVLT
TRBJ1-5	TRBV27	ASSFAGVGQPQH
TRBJ2-5	TRBV25-1	ASSDRGNGHLQETQY
TRBJ1-1	TRBV19	ASSSPTGVMGSTEAF
TRBJ1-2	TRBV28	ASSWGQGAFYGYT